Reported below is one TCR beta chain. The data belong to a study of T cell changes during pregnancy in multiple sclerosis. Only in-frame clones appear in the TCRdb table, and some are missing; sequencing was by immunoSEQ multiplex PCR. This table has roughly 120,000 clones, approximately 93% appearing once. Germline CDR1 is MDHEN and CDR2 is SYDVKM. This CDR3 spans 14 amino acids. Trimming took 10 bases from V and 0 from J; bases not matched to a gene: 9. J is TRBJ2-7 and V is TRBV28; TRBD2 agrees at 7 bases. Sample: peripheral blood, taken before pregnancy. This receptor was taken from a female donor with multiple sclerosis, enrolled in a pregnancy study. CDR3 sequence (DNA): TGTGCCACCCTGGGGGGGACCGGCTCCTACGAGCAGTACTTC. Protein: CATLGGTGSYEQYF.